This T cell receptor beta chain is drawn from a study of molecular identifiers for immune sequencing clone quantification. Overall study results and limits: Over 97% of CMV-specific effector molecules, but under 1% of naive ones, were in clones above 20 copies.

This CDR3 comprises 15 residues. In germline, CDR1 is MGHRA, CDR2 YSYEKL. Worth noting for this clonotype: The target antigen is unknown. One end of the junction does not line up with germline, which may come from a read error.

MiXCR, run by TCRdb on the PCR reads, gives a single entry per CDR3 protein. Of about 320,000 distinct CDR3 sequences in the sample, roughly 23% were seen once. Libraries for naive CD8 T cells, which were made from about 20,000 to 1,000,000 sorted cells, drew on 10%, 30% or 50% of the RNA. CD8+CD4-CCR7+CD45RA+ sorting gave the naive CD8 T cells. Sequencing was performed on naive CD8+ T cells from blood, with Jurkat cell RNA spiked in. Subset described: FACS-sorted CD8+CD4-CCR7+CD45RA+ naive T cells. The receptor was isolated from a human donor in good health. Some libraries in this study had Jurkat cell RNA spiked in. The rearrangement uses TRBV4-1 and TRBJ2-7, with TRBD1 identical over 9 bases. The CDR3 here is CASGQLTGGGYEQYF. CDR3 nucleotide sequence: TGCGCCAGCGGCCAGTTAACAGGGGGCGGATACGAGCAGTACTTC.